Following are 3 T cell receptor beta chains from one sample sequenced in a study of T cell responses to AZD1222 COVID-19 vaccine. The method was immunoSEQ multiplex PCR; TCRdb's version includes in-frame clones alone and lacks a portion of them. This table holds more than 120,000 clones, 85% to 90% found once. Here the sequenced sample was peripheral blood, taken 28 days after the second AZD1222 dose. These receptors all stem from an adult who received the AZD1222 COVID-19 vaccine.

This chain links TRBV7-2 with TRBJ2-7; the match to TRBD2 covers 8 bases. The CDR3 length is 16 residues. The ends lost 5 bases at V and 3 bases at J; junction bases unmatched: 12. Germline V gives CDR1 SGHTA, CDR2 FQGNSA. The CDR3 nucleotides read TGTGCCAGCAGCCCGGGAGGGATAGGCGGACTCTACGAGCAGTACTTC. This sequence encodes CASSPGGIGGLYEQYF.

In DNA, the CDR3 is TGTGCCAGCAGCTCCAGTGTCCTCACAGATACGCAGTATTTT. It specifies CASSSSVLTDTQYF. This sequence joins TRBV7-9 and TRBJ2-3; D unclear. Per the germline V gene, CDR1 is SEHNR and CDR2 is FQNEAQ (reference sequence). The V end lost 4 bases, the J end lost 2 bases, and 10 bases lay between the germline ends. This CDR3 comprises 14 residues. Full variable domain (rest looked up from reference TRBV7-9 and TRBJ2-3): DTGVSQNPRHKITKRGQNVTFRCDPISEHNRLYWYRQTLGQGPEFLTYFQNEAQLEKSRLLSDRFSAERPKGSFSTLEIQRTEQGDSAMYLCASSSSVLTDTQYFGPGTRLTVL.

J is TRBJ1-1 and V is TRBV18; maybe TRBD1 (5 bases). There are 13 residues in the CDR3. The germline V gene has CDR1 KGHSH and CDR2 LQKENI. The germline V and J ends were trimmed by 5 bases and 1 base, with 8 bases remaining between them. The CDR3 DNA is TGTGCCAGCTCAGAAGGGGAGAACACTGAAGCTTTCTTT. Encoded protein: CASSEGENTEAFF.